This TCR beta chain was obtained from a study of beta chain features in type 1 diabetes. Study context: Age and gender were similar between patients and healthy donors, as were cell yields. All samples together contributed 90 million to 130 million sorted cells for examination. Whole-study findings and limits: High TCR expression in some cells could lead to their over-representation in cDNA sequencing.

In regard to this clone: Its antigen is still unknown.

Since all of the isolated RNA was reverse transcribed, expressed TCRB transcripts were what got sequenced. The protocol was immunoSEQ multiplex PCR, while the TCRdb copy is restricted to in-frame clones and leaves out a portion. Of 450,000 to 600,000 clones listed, roughly 31% are singletons. CD4+ cells of the naive, central memory, regulatory and stem cell-like memory types were sorted via CD45RO/CCR7/CD25/CD127/CD95/CD27. The CDR3 totals 14 residues. Germline V gene data show CDR1 as SGHTA and CDR2 as FQGNSA. V lost 2 bases, J lost 4 bases, and 10 bases lay in between. The sequenced sample consisted of naive CD4+ T cells from blood. This clonotype was obtained from a man aged 18 to 30 in good health. V and J are TRBV7-2 and TRBJ2-3, with no clear D. DNA of the CDR3: TGTGCCAGCAGCTTATTGGTCCAGGCAGATACGCAGTATTTT. Its protein is CASSLLVQADTQYF. The entire variable domain, with the rest obtained from reference TRBV7-2 and TRBJ2-3, is as follows: GAGVSQSPSNKVTEKGKDVELRCDPISGHTALYWYRQSLGQGLEFLIYFQGNSAPDKSGLPSDRFSAERTGGSVSTLTIQRTQQEDSAVYLCASSLLVQADTQYFGPGTRLTVL.